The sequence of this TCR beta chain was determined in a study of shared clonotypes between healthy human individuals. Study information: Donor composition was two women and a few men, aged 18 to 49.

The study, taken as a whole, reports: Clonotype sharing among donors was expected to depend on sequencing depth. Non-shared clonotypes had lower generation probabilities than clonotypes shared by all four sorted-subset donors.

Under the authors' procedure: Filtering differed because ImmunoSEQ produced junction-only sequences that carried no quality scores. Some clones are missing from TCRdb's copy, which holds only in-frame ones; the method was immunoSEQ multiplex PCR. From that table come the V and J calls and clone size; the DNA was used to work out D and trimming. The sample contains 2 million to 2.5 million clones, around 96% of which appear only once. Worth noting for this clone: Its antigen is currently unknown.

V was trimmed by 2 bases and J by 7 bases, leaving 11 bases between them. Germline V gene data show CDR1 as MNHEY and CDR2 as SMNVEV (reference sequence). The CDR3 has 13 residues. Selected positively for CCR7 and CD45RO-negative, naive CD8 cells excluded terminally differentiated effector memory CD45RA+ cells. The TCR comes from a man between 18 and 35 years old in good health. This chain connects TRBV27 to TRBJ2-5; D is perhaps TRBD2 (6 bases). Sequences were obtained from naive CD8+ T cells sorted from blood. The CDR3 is CASSLGGIGTQYF. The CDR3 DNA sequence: TGTGCCAGCAGTTTAGGAGGGATTGGGACCCAGTACTTC.